A single sample gave rise to the 17 T cell receptor beta chains below, sequenced in a study of Tregs in tolerant kidney transplant recipients. The repertoire was sequenced with immunoSEQ multiplex PCR; TCRdb's copy has only in-frame clones and lacks some. This table has about 69,000 clones, about 89% appearing once. Sequences were derived from CD4+ T cells from blood, sampled before the transplant. These TCRs come from a human donor who received a combined kidney and bone marrow transplant.

CDR3 nucleotide sequence: TGTGCCAGCAGTACTACTAGCGGGAGTCTCTACGAGCAGTACTTC. Translating it yields CASSTTSGSLYEQYF. This chain uses TRBV5-4 with TRBJ2-7; 11 nucleotides match TRBD2. The length of the CDR3 is 15 residues. The junction had 7 bases not matched to a gene; V was cut back by 5 bases and J by 3 bases. Germline CDR1 reads SGHNT; CDR2 reads YYREEE (reference sequence).

The chain employs TRBV7-8 and TRBJ2-7; 9 bases match TRBD1. Losses at the gene ends were 5 bases for V and 4 bases for J; bases not matched to a gene: 30. The CDR3 runs 22 residues. Germline-derived CDR1 and CDR2 are SGHVS and FQNEAQ. CDR3 sequence: CASSPAASGRQGGESRTYEQYF. The CDR3 nucleotides read TGTGCCAGCAGCCCCGCAGCCTCGGGGCGACAGGGGGGGGAAAGCAGAACGTACGAGCAGTACTTC.

The CDR3 region is CASSPSPGGSEYF. CDR3 DNA sequence: TGTGCCAGTAGTCCCTCCCCGGGGGGGTCGGAGTACTTC. The chain combines TRBV19 with TRBJ2-7; 8 nucleotides match TRBD2. The trim removed 5 bases at V and 11 bases at J, leaving 11 bases unmatched. Germline V lookup: CDR1 LNHDA, CDR2 SQIVND (reference sequence). The CDR3 has 13 residues. The full variable domain, its missing parts supplied by reference TRBV19 and TRBJ2-7, is DGGITQSPKYLFRKEGQNVTLSCEQNLNHDAMYWYRQDPGQGLRLIYYSQIVNDFQKGDIAEGYSVSREKKESFPLTVTSAQKNPTAFYLCASSPSPGGSEYFGPGTRLTVT.

The chain recombines TRBV6-1 with TRBJ2-2, with TRBD1 matching 9 bases. Germline V CDR1 and CDR2: MNHNS, SASEGT. V dropped 6 bases and J dropped 5; count of bases not matched to a gene: 7. The CDR3 extends over 15 amino acids. CDR3 region: CASRRQGVKTGELFF. The CDR3 coding sequence is TGTGCCAGCAGGCGACAGGGGGTTAAAACCGGGGAGCTGTTTTTT.

The gene calls are TRBV5-6 and TRBJ2-5, with D possibly being TRBD1 (6 bases). CDR1 is SGHDT, CDR2 YYEEEE, per germline. The CDR3 consists of 14 residues. Trimming left V 2 bases short and J 4 bases short, with 12 bases between. The CDR3 reads CASSLGLGGETQYF. As DNA, the CDR3 is TGTGCCAGCAGCTTAGGTCTAGGGGGAGAGACCCAGTACTTC.

The chain has TRBV9 and TRBJ2-1, with 10 bases identical to TRBD2. In germline, CDR1 is SGDLS, CDR2 YYNGEE. The CDR3 contains 15 residues. J gave up 2 bases and V 1 base, and 0 bases lay outside the gene matches. The CDR3 loop is CASSVTSGAYNEQFF. The CDR3 DNA sequence: TGTGCCAGCAGCGTAACTAGCGGGGCCTACAATGAGCAGTTCTTC.

The chain links TRBV4-3 to TRBJ2-7; 10 bases agree with TRBD1. Germline V lookup: CDR1 LGHNA, CDR2 YSLEER. V gave up 6 bases and J gave up 5 bases; unmatched junction bases: 7. CDR3 length equals 14 residues. CDR3 in amino acids: CASSLSTGGHEQYF. CDR3 coding DNA: TGCGCCAGCAGTCTCTCGACAGGGGGCCACGAGCAGTACTTC.

V usage is TRBV7-8 and J usage is TRBJ1-2; D might be TRBD1 (6 bases). CDR1 is SGHVS, CDR2 FQNEAQ, per germline. Trimming took 7 bases from V and 2 from J, leaving 11 bases between them. CDR3 length equals 13 residues. The CDR3 nucleotides read TGTGCCAGCACCACGGACAGAAACTATGGCTACACCTTC. Its protein is CASTTDRNYGYTF.

The chain employs TRBV18 and TRBJ1-5; D gene uncertain. Trimming shortened V by 8 bases and J by 4 bases, and 9 bases separated the two germline ends. The germline V gene has CDR1 KGHSH and CDR2 LQKENI. This CDR3 has 12 amino acids. CDR3 DNA sequence: TGTGCCAGCGCTGCGGGGAATCAGCCCCAGCATTTT. This translates into CASAAGNQPQHF.

The chain is built from TRBV27 and TRBJ2-7; the match to TRBD1 covers 9 bases. Trimming removed 7 bases from V and 3 bases from J; junction bases left unmatched: 10. The germline V gene encodes CDR1 MNHEY and CDR2 SMNVEV (reference sequence). The CDR3 runs 15 residues. The CDR3 sequence is CASKRTGADVYEQYF. The DNA of the CDR3 is TGTGCCAGCAAACGGACAGGGGCGGACGTCTACGAGCAGTACTTC.

The rearrangement joins TRBV28 to TRBJ2-7, with a tentative D call TRBD1 (6 bases). Germline CDR1 and CDR2: MDHEN and SYDVKM. This CDR3 has 15 residues. V was clipped by 2 bases and J by 2 bases, with 13 bases between them. CDR3 amino acids: CASSLPKQGAYEQYF. The CDR3 DNA follows: TGTGCCAGCAGTTTACCCAAACAGGGAGCCTACGAGCAGTACTTC.

This clone has more than one count but fewer than ten. This chain connects TRBV6-5 to TRBJ1-2; D gene ambiguous. V was cut by 0 bases and J by 0 bases, with 5 bases left in between. Germline CDR1 reads MNHEY; CDR2 reads SVGAGI. CDR3 length: 14 amino acids. The CDR3 reads CASSYSSANYGYTF. For the CDR3, the DNA is TGTGCCAGCAGTTACTCGAGCGCTAACTATGGCTACACCTTC.

V and J are TRBV7-9 and TRBJ2-7; D is possibly TRBD1 (6 bases). This CDR3 has 11 residues. Per germline, CDR1 SEHNR and CDR2 FQNEAQ (reference sequence). V was clipped by 1 base and J by 9 bases, with 7 bases between them. The CDR3 here is CASSLEGVQYF. Here the CDR3 DNA reads TGTGCCAGCAGCTTAGAGGGGGTGCAGTACTTC.

The V call is TRBV28, the J call TRBJ2-3; 7 nucleotides agree with TRBD2. The CDR3 runs to 13 residues. CDR1 MDHEN and CDR2 SYDVKM come from the germline V gene. V lost 10 bases, J lost 4 bases, and 8 bases stayed unmatched. The DNA for the CDR3 is TGTGCCATCATAGGAGGGAGGGCAGATACGCAGTATTTT. Its translation: CAIIGGRADTQYF.

CDR3 residues: CAWSPGTVYSYEQYF. In DNA, the CDR3 is TGTGCCTGGAGCCCCGGGACAGTTTACTCCTACGAGCAGTACTTC. V usage is TRBV30 and J usage is TRBJ2-7; 7 bases are a match to TRBD1. The V gene's germline CDR1 is GTSNPN and CDR2 SVGIG (reference sequence). Unmatched junction bases numbered 8, after V lost 3 bases and J lost 0 bases. The CDR3 contains 15 residues.

This clone occurred a few times. The chain is built from TRBV5-6 and TRBJ2-7; 7 bases fit TRBD2. The CDR3 runs 15 residues. J gave up 2 bases and V 0 bases, and 5 bases lay outside the gene matches. In germline, CDR1 is SGHDT, CDR2 YYEEEE. CDR3 coding DNA: TGTGCCAGCAGCTTGGGCCTAGCGGAAGCCTACGAGCAGTACTTC. Protein sequence: CASSLGLAEAYEQYF.

The CDR3 loop is CASTQGTTEAFF. The CDR3 DNA reads as TGTGCCAGCACCCAGGGAACCACTGAAGCTTTCTTT. V usage is TRBV6-6 and J usage is TRBJ1-1, with a possible D match to TRBD1 (5 bases). This CDR3 region has 12 residues. Per the germline V gene, CDR1 is MNHNY and CDR2 is SVGAGI (reference sequence). V was pared by 7 bases and J by 4 bases, with 10 bases between.